This entry describes one T cell receptor (beta chain). CDR1 is SEHNR and CDR2 is FQNEAQ in the germline V gene (reference sequence). CDR3 length equals 13 residues. Trimming removed 6 bases at V and 1 base at J, with 9 bases between. Assay used: immunoSEQ multiplex PCR; TCRdb lists only in-frame clones, some missing. The sample lists some 87,000 clones, 90% to 95% occurring once. The source of the sample is a study of T cell changes during pregnancy in multiple sclerosis. Sequencing used peripheral blood, obtained in the second trimester of pregnancy. The rearrangement links TRBV7-9 to TRBJ1-1; D unclear. The clonotype comes from a female donor with multiple sclerosis, enrolled in a pregnancy study. The CDR3 reads CASRDDTNTEAFF. CDR3 DNA: TGTGCCAGCAGAGATGACACGAACACTGAAGCTTTCTTT.